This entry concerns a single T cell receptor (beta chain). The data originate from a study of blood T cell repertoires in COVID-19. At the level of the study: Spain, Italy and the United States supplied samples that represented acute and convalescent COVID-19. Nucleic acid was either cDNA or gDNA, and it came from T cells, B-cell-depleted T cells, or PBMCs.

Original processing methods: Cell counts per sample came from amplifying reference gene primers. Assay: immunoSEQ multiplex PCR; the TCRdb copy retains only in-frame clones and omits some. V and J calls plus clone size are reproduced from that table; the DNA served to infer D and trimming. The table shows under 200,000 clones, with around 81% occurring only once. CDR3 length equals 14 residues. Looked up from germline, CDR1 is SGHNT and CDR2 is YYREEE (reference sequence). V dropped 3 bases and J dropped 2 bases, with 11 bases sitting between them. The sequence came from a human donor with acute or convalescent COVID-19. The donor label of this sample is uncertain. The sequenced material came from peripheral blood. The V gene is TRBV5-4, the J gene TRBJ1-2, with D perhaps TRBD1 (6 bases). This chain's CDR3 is CASSSGQTNYGYTF. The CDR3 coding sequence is TGTGCCAGCAGCTCTGGACAGACGAACTATGGCTACACCTTC.